This record concerns one T cell receptor beta chain sequence. The germline V gene has CDR1 WNHNN and CDR2 SYGVQD (reference sequence). V lost 2 bases and J 6 bases, leaving 16 bases between the germline ends. This CDR3 has 16 amino acids. TCRdb's copy holds only in-frame clones and misses some; the assay was immunoSEQ multiplex PCR. The sample carries around 170,000 clones, 90% to 95% recorded once. These data belong to a study of control samples from healthy donors and cancer patients. V usage is TRBV10-1 and J usage is TRBJ2-2, with D perhaps given as TRBD1 or TRBD2 (5 bases each). The TCR comes from a man aged 30-40 years in good health. Sequenced: blood. In DNA form, the CDR3 reads TGCGCCAGCAGTGAGATTGGGGACCGACCGCCCGGGGAGCTGTTTTTT. Protein: CASSEIGDRPPGELFF.